This paragraph covers one T cell receptor (beta chain) sequence. Its antigen is not known. The sample comes from a study of cytomegalovirus exposure and HLA in healthy donors. Study-level points and caveats: There were fewer than 200 TCR beta chains listed as cytomegalovirus-associated. TCR sequences were mostly rare, though some public TCRs occurred in many donors. A few of the chains that were CMV-associated were confirmed in vitro to be specific for CMV antigens. According to a subsequent analysis, TCR clusters identified in the first cohort showed a tendency to co-occur across the 120 or so validation repertoires.

Here immunoSEQ multiplex PCR was the method, and the copy in TCRdb shows in-frame clones only, minus some. The sample shows some 140,000 clones, 75% to 90% of them seen only once. The trim removed 5 bases at V and 3 bases at J, leaving 2 bases unmatched. CDR1 is MDHEN and CDR2 is SYDVKM in the germline V gene. This CDR3 comprises 13 residues. The receptor's source is a woman aged 18-29 years in good health and CMV-seropositive. The chain uses TRBV28 and TRBJ1-2, with 8 bases lining up with TRBD1. The sequencing sample was made of PBMCs. CDR3 loop: CASSQQGDYGYTF. Here the CDR3 DNA reads TGTGCCAGCAGTCAACAGGGGGACTATGGCTACACCTTC.